This entry concerns a single T cell receptor beta chain. Enrollees, roughly 18 to 89 years old, lived in 24 US areas. Donors in Cohort 3 counted as recovered after two negative PCRs, clearance, or symptom resolution. Authors' processing steps: By means of reference gene primer amplification, nucleated cell counts were estimated. The protocol was immunoSEQ multiplex PCR, while the TCRdb copy is restricted to in-frame clones and leaves out a portion. Clone size and the V and J calls come from that table; the DNA yielded D and trimming. The top ten hold about 5% of the sample, which has fewer than 400,000 clones, about 90% seen once. The CDR3 is 14 amino acids. CDR1 is MDHEN and CDR2 is SYDVKM in the germline V gene. Deletions cut 2 bases from V and 4 bases from J, with 9 bases between. This sample is part of a study of blood T cell repertoires in COVID-19. Study overall: Sources were T cells, B-cell-depleted T cells, or PBMCs; the material itself was cDNA or gDNA.

The clonotype originates from a man in his thirties or forties who had recovered from COVID-19. The chain uses TRBV28 and TRBJ1-5; a possible D gene is TRBD1 (5 bases). Sequenced input: PBMCs or T cells enriched from blood (not recorded which). For the CDR3, the DNA is TGTGCCAGCAGTTTAAGGGGAAGTAATCAGCCCCAGCATTTT. Protein: CASSLRGSNQPQHF. Complete variable domain (other parts from reference TRBV28 and TRBJ1-5): DVKVTQSSRYLVKRTGEKVFLECVQDMDHENMFWYRQDPGLGLRLIYFSYDVKMKEKGDIPEGYSVSREKKERFSLILESASTNQTSMYLCASSLRGSNQPQHFGDGTRLSIL.